This T cell receptor (beta chain) was observed in a study of breast tumors, draining lymph nodes, adjacent tissues (dated by TCRdb to 2016 to 2017). Regarding the research as a whole: In breast cancer patients, the study compared the TCR beta repertoires of tumor, adjacent nontumor tissue and axillary lymph nodes. In human breast cancer, the study set out to assess how tumor, surrounding tissue and draining lymph node repertoires relate to one another and whether T cells might be exchanged between them. Paper-wide results and their limitations: The conclusion that tumor T cells originate in lymph nodes was framed as consistent with a hypothesis rather than directly demonstrated. Tumor and nontumor tissue repertoires were found to be significantly more similar in luminal-like than in basal-like breast cancer. The data were judged consistent with most tumor T cells deriving from the lymph node and then expanding within tumor tissue. Tumor T-cell repertoires showed less diversity than lymph node repertoires and more diversity than nontumor tissue repertoires, and tumor T-cell repertoires showed preferential V and J gene usage.

This clonotype was observed at least ten times. Its antigen is not yet known. Base qualities are not provided; no much larger clone lies one nucleotide away. TCRdb shows the sequencer as Illumina HiSeq 2000. Multiplex PCR amplification was used to generate the TCR beta chain libraries. The amplified TCR beta chain products were analyzed by high-throughput sequencing. TCRdb cleaned the public reads at Q25 with fastp, built clones with MiXCR and kept in-frame beta chains. All rows with the same CDR3 protein become a single entry with the most common DNA and genes. Recorded for this sample are around 130,000 distinct CDR3 sequences; 20% to 25% of them occurred a single time. The ten largest clones capture over 2% of the sample. From cysteine to phenylalanine, the CDR3 is 14 amino acids long. Only the CDR3 part of the read is kept: 42 bases, read in frame from the first base. According to the germline V gene, CDR1 reads MRHNA and CDR2 reads SNTAGT. V is cut back by 6 bases and J by 2 bases, with 2 bases in the junction unmatched.

The lymph node samples were taken from the axillary draining lymph nodes of breast cancer patients. This TCR derives from a female donor with breast cancer. Some clones in this sample may be carry-over from other donors' samples. The chain couples TRBV6-4 to TRBJ2-3; 10 middle bases align to TRBD2. The sequenced material came from axillary lymph node tissue. The CDR3 reads as follows: CASRLAGPTDTQYF. The sequence in DNA is TGTGCCAGCAGACTAGCGGGACCCACAGATACGCAGTATTTT.